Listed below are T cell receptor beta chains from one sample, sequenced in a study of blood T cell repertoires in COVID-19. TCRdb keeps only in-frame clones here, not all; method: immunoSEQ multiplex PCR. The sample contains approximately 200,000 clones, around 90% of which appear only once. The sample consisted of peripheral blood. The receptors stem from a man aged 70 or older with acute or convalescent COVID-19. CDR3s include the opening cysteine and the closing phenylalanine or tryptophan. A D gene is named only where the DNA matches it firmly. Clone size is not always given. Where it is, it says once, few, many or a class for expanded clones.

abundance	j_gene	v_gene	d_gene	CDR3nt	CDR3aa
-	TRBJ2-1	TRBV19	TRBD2	TGTGCCAGTAGTATGCGAGCGGGAGTCTACAATGAGCAGTTCTTC	CASSMRAGVYNEQFF
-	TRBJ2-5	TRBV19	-	TGTGCCAGCCGACCCACAGGGGCGGGGCAAGAGACCCAGTACTTC	CASRPTGAGQETQYF
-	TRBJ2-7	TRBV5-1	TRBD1	TGCGCCAGCAGCTTGGACGGGACAGGGGTGGAGGAGCAGTACTTC	CASSLDGTGVEEQYF
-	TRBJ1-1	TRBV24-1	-	TGTGCCACCAGTGAGGGGCTGCTCACTGAAGCTTTCTTT	CATSEGLLTEAFF
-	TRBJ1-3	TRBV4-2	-	TGTGCCAGCAGCCCCGAGCTTGTAGGAAACACCATATATTTT	CASSPELVGNTIYF
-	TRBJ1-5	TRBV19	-	TGTGCCAGTAGTCTCGGGACTGCCGGAAATCAGCCCCAGCATTTT	CASSLGTAGNQPQHF
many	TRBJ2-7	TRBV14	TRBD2	TGTGCCAGCAGCCCGACTAGCTGGTACGAGCAGTACTTC	CASSPTSWYEQYF
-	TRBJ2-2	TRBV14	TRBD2	TGTGCCAGCAGCCAAGATCGATTCGGCGGGGGGAACACCGGGGAGCTGTTTTTT	CASSQDRFGGGNTGELFF
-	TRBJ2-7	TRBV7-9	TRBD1	TGTGCCAGCAGCGGGACAGAATATAGTCCTGAGCAGTACTTC	CASSGTEYSPEQYF
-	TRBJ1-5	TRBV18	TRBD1	TGTGCCAGCTCACCCATCGTGACCAGGGGGGAATCGCCCCAGCATTTT	CASSPIVTRGESPQHF
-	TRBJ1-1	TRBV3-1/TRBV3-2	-	TGTGCCAGCAGCCAATCGACAGTGGGCACTGAAGCTTTCTTT	CASSQSTVGTEAFF
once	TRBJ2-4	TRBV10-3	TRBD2	TGTGCCATCAGTGGGGGAGCGGGAGTCAAAAACATTCAGTACTTC	CAISGGAGVKNIQYF
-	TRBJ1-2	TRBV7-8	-	TGTGCCAGCAGCTTAGCTCCCCCGAGGAGGATGGGCGGCTACACCTTC	CASSLAPPRRMGGYTF
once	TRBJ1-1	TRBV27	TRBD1	TGTGCCAGCAGTCGACAGGGAAACACTGAAGCTTTCTTT	CASSRQGNTEAFF
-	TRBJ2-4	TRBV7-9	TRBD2	TGTGCCAGCAGCAACCTTAAGCGGGAGCTGGCCAAAAACATTCAGTACTTC	CASSNLKRELAKNIQYF
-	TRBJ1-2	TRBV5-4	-	TGTGCCAGCAGCTTGGTTGGAGGGTCGGACTACACCTTC	CASSLVGGSDYTF
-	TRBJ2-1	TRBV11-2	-	TGTGCCAGCAGCTTAGCGGGGGGCCCCTACAATGAGCAGTTCTTC	CASSLAGGPYNEQFF
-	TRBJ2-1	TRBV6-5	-	TGTGCCAGCAGACGGGGTCGGGAGCAGTTCTTC	CASRRGREQFF
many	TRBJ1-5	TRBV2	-	TGTGCCAGCACCGACATATACGGGGGCAATCAGCCCCAGCATTTT	CASTDIYGGNQPQHF
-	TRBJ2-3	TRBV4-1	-	TGCGCCAGCAGCCAAGATAGCGGCAGGGAAGATACGCAGTATTTT	CASSQDSGREDTQYF
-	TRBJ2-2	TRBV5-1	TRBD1	TGCGCCAGCAGCCCTGACAGGGGAGCAGCCGGGGAGCTGTTTTTT	CASSPDRGAAGELFF
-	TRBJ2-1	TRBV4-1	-	TGCGCCAGCAGCCAAGATCAAGGCAGGGCAAGCTCCTACAATGAGCAGTTCTTC	CASSQDQGRASSYNEQFF
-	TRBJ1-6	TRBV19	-	TGTGCCAGTAGTACCCGGAGCGTGACCTATAATTCACCCCTCCACTTT	CASSTRSVTYNSPLHF
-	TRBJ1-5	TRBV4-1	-	TGCGCCAGCAGCCAAGTAGAGCAGCGGGCTGGTGGTCAGCCCCAGCATTTT	CASSQVEQRAGGQPQHF
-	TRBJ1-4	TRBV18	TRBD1	TGTGCCAGCTCACCTGGAGGGGGCACTAATGAAAAACTGTTTTTT	CASSPGGGTNEKLFF
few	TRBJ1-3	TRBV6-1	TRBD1	TGTGCCAGCAGTGAAGCGCTCGGGACAGGGGGTAACACCATATATTTT	CASSEALGTGGNTIYF
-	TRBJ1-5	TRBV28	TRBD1	TGTGCCAGTTACGGACAGGGGACTTATCAGCCCCAGCATTTT	CASYGQGTYQPQHF
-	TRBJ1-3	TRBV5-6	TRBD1	TGTGCCAGCAGCGCGGACAGGGCAGGGGGAAACACCATATATTTT	CASSADRAGGNTIYF
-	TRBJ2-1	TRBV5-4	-	TGTGCCAGCAGCTTTGGGGGGGACAACAATGAGCAGTTCTTC	CASSFGGDNNEQFF
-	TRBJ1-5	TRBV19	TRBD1	TGTGCCAGTAGTCCTCAGGACAGGGGGAGAAATCAGCCCCAGCATTTT	CASSPQDRGRNQPQHF
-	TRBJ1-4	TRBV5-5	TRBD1	TGTGCCAGCAGCTTGGGGGACAGGGGTGAAAAACTGTTTTTT	CASSLGDRGEKLFF
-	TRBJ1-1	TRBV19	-	TGTGCCAGTAGTATAGGTATACAGGGGAACACTGAAGCTTTCTTT	CASSIGIQGNTEAFF
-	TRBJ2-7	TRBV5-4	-	TGTGCCAGCAGCTCAGACTACGAGCAGTACTTC	CASSSDYEQYF
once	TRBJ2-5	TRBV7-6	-	TGTGCCAGCAGCCTGCGGATTCGGGTCTCGCAGGAGACCCAGTACTTC	CASSLRIRVSQETQYF
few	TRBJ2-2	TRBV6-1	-	TGTGCCAGCAGTGAACCGGGGATTCGGACCGGGGAGCTGTTTTTT	CASSEPGIRTGELFF
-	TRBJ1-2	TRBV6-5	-	TGTGCCAGCAGTCGACAAGGCTATGGCTACACCTTC	CASSRQGYGYTF
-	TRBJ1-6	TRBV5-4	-	TGTGCCAGCAGCCCCAGGGACTATAATTCACCCCTCCACTTT	CASSPRDYNSPLHF
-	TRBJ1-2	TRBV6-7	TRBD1	TGTGCCAGCAGCCCCGACCCAGGGGGAGCTAACTATGGCTACACCTTC	CASSPDPGGANYGYTF
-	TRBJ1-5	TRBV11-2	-	TGTGCCAGCAGCTTTTTAGAAAATCAGCCCCAGCATTTT	CASSFLENQPQHF
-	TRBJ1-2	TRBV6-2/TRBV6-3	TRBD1	TGTGCCAGCAGTTATACGGGACAGACAACTAGTGGCTACACCTTC	CASSYTGQTTSGYTF
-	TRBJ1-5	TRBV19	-	TGTGCCAGTAGTACTGGGGCAAATTATCAGCCCCAGCATTTT	CASSTGANYQPQHF
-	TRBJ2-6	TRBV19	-	TGTGCCAGTAGTCTTTCTGGGGCCAACGTCCTGACTTTC	CASSLSGANVLTF
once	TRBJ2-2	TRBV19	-	TGTGCCAGTAGTATAGATCACTGGGGAGGAAGCACCGGGGAGCTGTTTTTT	CASSIDHWGGSTGELFF
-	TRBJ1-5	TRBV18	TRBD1	TGTGCCAGCTCGCAGGGGGTTGTTCAGCCCCAGCATTTT	CASSQGVVQPQHF
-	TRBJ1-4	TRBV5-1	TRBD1	TGCGCCAGCAGCTTGACCGGGACAGGGTTTGAAAAACTGTTTTTT	CASSLTGTGFEKLFF
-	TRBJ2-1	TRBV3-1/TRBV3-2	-	TGTGCCAGCAGCCATTTGGGCGACGAGCAGTTCTTC	CASSHLGDEQFF
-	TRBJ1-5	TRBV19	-	TGTGCCAGTAGTATAGTTCGGGATCAGCCCCAGCATTTT	CASSIVRDQPQHF